This T cell receptor beta chain appears in the sequencing data of a study of cytomegalovirus exposure and HLA in healthy donors. The PCR was carried out with 60 Vbeta primers and 13 Jbeta primers. The protocol was immunoSEQ multiplex PCR, while the TCRdb copy is restricted to in-frame clones and leaves out a portion. Here the sample spans under 150,000 clones, approximately 69% being singletons. The V and J ends lost 3 bases and 4 bases, in that order; junction bases with no gene match: 3. The CDR3 consists of 14 residues. CDR1 and CDR2 (germline): LNHDA, SQIVND (reference sequence). Only one count was recorded for this clone.

The specimen was PBMCs. The sequence came from a middle-aged woman in good health and CMV-seropositive. The V gene is TRBV19, the J gene TRBJ2-1, with 7 bases fitting TRBD2. Here the CDR3 DNA reads TGTGCCAGTAGTATTACTAGCGAATACAATGAGCAGTTCTTC. This codes for CASSITSEYNEQFF. Together with reference TRBV19 and TRBJ2-1, the CDR3 gives the full variable domain: DGGITQSPKYLFRKEGQNVTLSCEQNLNHDAMYWYRQDPGQGLRLIYYSQIVNDFQKGDIAEGYSVSREKKESFPLTVTSAQKNPTAFYLCASSITSEYNEQFFGPGTRLTVL.